These 14 T cell receptor beta chains were all obtained from the same sample, sequenced in a study of T cell responses to AZD1222 COVID-19 vaccine. Sequenced by immunoSEQ multiplex PCR; TCRdb stores in-frame clones only, minus some. The profile shows 95,000 to 100,000 clones, around 83% of them singletons. Sequences were derived from peripheral blood, sampled on day 0 of AZD1222 vaccination. The receptors originated from an adult in good health.

In regard to this clone: An end of the junction differs from the germline gene, which may be a read error. The V call is TRBV15, the J call TRBJ2-1; TRBD1 aligns across 8 bases. The CDR3 has 15 residues. Germline-derived CDR1 and CDR2 are LNHNV and YYDKDF (reference sequence). The CDR3 DNA follows: TGTGCCACCAGGAGAGGGACAGGAGGCTACAATGAGCAGTTCTTC. Translation: CATRRGTGGYNEQFF.

The J gene is TRBJ1-1, the V gene TRBV27; no reliable D call. The CDR3 is made up of 16 amino acids. With 2 bases removed from V and 5 bases from J, the gap between germline ends came to 18 bases. In germline, CDR1 is MNHEY, CDR2 SMNVEV (reference sequence). As DNA, the CDR3 is TGTGCCAGCAGTTTAAGTGCGGTGGCAGTTGGAACTGAAGCTTTCTTT. The encoded protein is CASSLSAVAVGTEAFF.

This clone was seen more than once but under ten times. The CDR3 sequence is CASSLQGGFEAFF. CDR3 nucleotide sequence: TGTGCCAGCAGCCTACAGGGCGGTTTTGAAGCTTTCTTT. V and J are TRBV7-2 and TRBJ1-1; tentative D call: TRBD1 (6 bases). CDR1 SGHTA and CDR2 FQGNSA come from the germline V gene. The V gene lost 5 bases and the J gene lost 7 bases, with 14 bases spanning the gap. The CDR3 runs 13 residues.

V and J are TRBV27 and TRBJ1-1; possible D gene TRBD1, 6 bases. CDR1 is MNHEY and CDR2 is SMNVEV in the germline V gene (reference sequence). The CDR3 totals 15 residues. Trimming left V 8 bases short and J 2 bases short, with 18 bases between. The DNA of the CDR3 is TGTGCCAGCCACAAAGGACAGCCTAGTAACACTGAAGCTTTCTTT. It codes for CASHKGQPSNTEAFF.

The rearrangement joins TRBV27 to TRBJ1-6; D might be TRBD1 (5 bases). Trimming removed 2 bases from V and 9 bases from J, with 8 bases in between. CDR3 size: 13 residues. Germline V gene data show CDR1 as MNHEY and CDR2 as SMNVEV (reference sequence). The CDR3, as DNA: TGTGCCAGCAGTTTACAGGGTGGTTCACCCCTCCACTTT. This codes for CASSLQGGSPLHF.

The rearrangement joins TRBV6-5 to TRBJ1-4, with a tentative D call TRBD1 (6 bases). The CDR3 loop spans 15 amino acids. In germline, CDR1 is MNHEY, CDR2 SVGAGI. The ends were cut back, 0 bases at V and 8 bases at J, with 13 bases in the middle. CDR3 bases: TGTGCCAGCAGTTACTCGAGGGGGGCGGGCGAAAAACTGTTTTTT. Translation: CASSYSRGAGEKLFF.

The chain combines TRBV19 with TRBJ2-4; D is unresolved. Deletions cut 6 bases from V and 3 bases from J, with 9 bases between. The CDR3 loop spans 13 amino acids. The germline V gene has CDR1 LNHDA and CDR2 SQIVND (reference sequence). Here the CDR3 DNA reads TGTGCCAGTAGGGGCTTCGGCAAAAACATTCAGTACTTC. Residues: CASRGFGKNIQYF. Variable domain in full (rest from reference TRBV19 and TRBJ2-4): DGGITQSPKYLFRKEGQNVTLSCEQNLNHDAMYWYRQDPGQGLRLIYYSQIVNDFQKGDIAEGYSVSREKKESFPLTVTSAQKNPTAFYLCASRGFGKNIQYFGAGTRLSVL.

The genes are TRBV19 and TRBJ2-1, with 14 nucleotides matching TRBD2. The V and J ends lost 0 bases and 7 bases, in that order; junction bases with no gene match: 5. The CDR3 is made up of 17 amino acids. Germline V gene data show CDR1 as LNHDA and CDR2 as SQIVND (reference sequence). The CDR3 sequence: CASSIDQGLAGVNEQFF. The CDR3 nucleotides are TGTGCCAGTAGTATAGATCAGGGACTAGCGGGAGTTAATGAGCAGTTCTTC.

This sequence joins TRBV19 and TRBJ1-1, with D possibly matching TRBD1 (5 bases). The V and J ends lost 0 bases and 2 bases respectively, with 10 bases between them. The CDR3 contains 15 residues. Germline V gene sequence: CDR1 LNHDA, CDR2 SQIVND (reference sequence). Here the CDR3 DNA reads TGTGCCAGTAGTATAGAGACAGCGATTAACACTGAAGCTTTCTTT. The encoded protein is CASSIETAINTEAFF.

This sequence joins TRBV10-3 and TRBJ1-1; D remains ambiguous. V was trimmed by 6 bases and J by 0 bases, leaving 2 bases between them. The CDR3 sequence is 11 residues long. Germline V gene data show CDR1 as ENHRY and CDR2 as SYGVKD. The CDR3 DNA reads TGTGCCATCAGAGTGAACACTGAAGCTTTCTTT. Protein product: CAIRVNTEAFF.

The V and J genes are TRBV14 and TRBJ2-2; D gene unclear. V lost 5 bases to trimming and J lost 0 bases, with 16 bases between them. The length of the CDR3 is 17 residues. Germline V lookup: CDR1 SGHDN, CDR2 FVKESK. The CDR3 DNA reads as TGTGCCAGCAGCTACAAAAGTCGATCCTCGAACACCGGGGAGCTGTTTTTT. The encoded protein is CASSYKSRSSNTGELFF. Complete variable domain (other parts from reference TRBV14 and TRBJ2-2): EAGVTQFPSHSVIEKGQTVTLRCDPISGHDNLYWYRRVMGKEIKFLLHFVKESKQDESGMPNNRFLAERTGGTYSTLKVQPAELEDSGVYFCASSYKSRSSNTGELFFGEGSRLTVL.

The chain has TRBV9 and TRBJ2-3; D gene unclear. Trimming pared 0 bases from V and 12 bases from J, leaving 11 bases between. This CDR3 is 12 amino acids long. Germline assignment: CDR1 SGDLS and CDR2 YYNGEE. As DNA, the CDR3 is TGTGCCAGCAGCGTAGTCCTATTTCCACAGTATTTT. This encodes CASSVVLFPQYF.

V and J are TRBV27 and TRBJ2-5, with D possibly being TRBD2 (6 bases). Trimming removed 10 bases from V and 6 bases from J, with 18 bases in between. CDR3 length: 13 residues. Germline V gene data show CDR1 as MNHEY and CDR2 as SMNVEV (reference sequence). CDR3 protein: CATAPGVQQTQYF. In DNA form, the CDR3 reads TGTGCCACCGCCCCGGGGGTTCAACAGACCCAGTACTTC.

The chain uses TRBV7-8 and TRBJ2-7; 7 positions agree with TRBD2. Trimming cost V 5 bases and J 2 bases; bases outside gene matches: 6. Germline CDR1 reads SGHVS; CDR2 reads FQNEAQ. This CDR3 region has 14 residues. The CDR3 nucleotides read TGTGCCAGCAGCAGTCGGACTAGGACCTACGAGCAGTACTTC. It is translated as CASSSRTRTYEQYF. The entire variable domain, with the rest obtained from reference TRBV7-8 and TRBJ2-7, is as follows: GAGVSQSPRYKVAKRGQDVALRCDPISGHVSLFWYQQALGQGPEFLTYFQNEAQLDKSGLPSDRFFAERPEGSVSTLKIQRTQQEDSAVYLCASSSRTRTYEQYFGPGTRLTVT.